The T cell receptor beta chain under discussion was sequenced for a study of liver allograft versus peripheral blood T cells. Study details: Intrahepatic T cell receptor repertoires from transplanted livers were compared against repertoires in recipients' peripheral blood.

Study-wide results and caveats: There were reportedly differences between T cell receptor repertoires inside liver allografts and those in peripheral blood.

CDR1 is GTSNPN, CDR2 SVGIG, per germline (reference sequence). CDR3 size: 15 residues. The V gene lost 2 bases and the J gene lost 10 bases, with 20 bases spanning the gap. TCRdb passed the reads through MiXCR, listing each CDR3 protein once. The sample consists of over 10,000 distinct CDR3 sequences, around 18% of them appearing once. This clonotype was seen ten or more times. Its antigen remains unknown. This clonotype originated in a human patient who had a liver transplant. Some T cells may be provided by the graft donor. The chain has TRBV30 and TRBJ1-4; D call uncertain. The CDR3 sequence is CAWSLQESDEGKLFF. DNA of the CDR3: TGTGCCTGGAGTCTCCAAGAATCGGACGAAGGAAAACTGTTTTTT.